A single sample gave rise to the 26 T cell receptor beta chains below, sequenced in a study of vaccination and CD4 T cells after COVID-19. These receptors' antigens are unknown. Cultured CD4+ T-cell DNA underwent Oncomine TCR Beta short-read sequencing. TCRdb fed the PCR reads into MiXCR, producing one record per CDR3 protein. The table records roughly 9,900 distinct CDR3 sequences, roughly 28% of them present only once. Treatment given: roughly ten-day PBMC culture with coronavirus spike peptide pools or control peptides (ViraFEST assay). The specimen sequenced was CD4+ T cells from blood, cultured in vitro. These receptors originate from a human donor who had recovered from COVID-19.

The CDR3 spells CSAKRGSNTGELFF. The CDR3 DNA reads as TGCAGTGCAAAGCGGGGGTCGAACACCGGGGAGCTGTTTTTT. The chain is built from TRBV20-1 and TRBJ2-2, with 8 bases lining up with TRBD2. V lost 6 bases, J lost 0 bases, and 3 bases stayed unmatched. CDR1 is DFQATT, CDR2 SNEGSKA, per germline (reference sequence). The CDR3 is 14 amino acids.

By share, this clonotype ranks as medium-sized. This rearrangement joins TRBV7-9 to TRBJ1-2; 9 bases match TRBD1. Germline CDR1 SEHNR, CDR2 FQNEAQ (reference sequence). Germline trimming cut 0 bases from V and 2 bases from J; bases unmatched to any gene: 1. This CDR3 is 15 amino acids long. Here the CDR3 reads CASSLATGGNYGYTF. The CDR3 nucleotides read TGTGCCAGCAGCTTAGCGACAGGGGGAAACTATGGCTACACCTTC.

The chain employs TRBV9 and TRBJ2-1, with D possibly being TRBD2 (6 bases). The V and J ends lost 0 bases and 6 bases respectively, with 10 bases between them. Germline lookup yields CDR1 SGDLS and CDR2 YYNGEE. The CDR3 is 14 amino acids. The CDR3 sequence is CASSVAGSGNEQFF. CDR3 nucleotides: TGTGCCAGCAGCGTAGCTGGTAGCGGCAATGAGCAGTTCTTC.

V usage is TRBV7-2 and J usage is TRBJ1-1, with D maybe TRBD1 (5 bases). The ends were cut back, 4 bases at V and 3 bases at J, with 12 bases in the middle. This CDR3 contains 14 residues. Germline-derived CDR1 and CDR2 are SGHTA and FQGNSA. CDR3 sequence: CASSSVREDTEAFF. The DNA for the CDR3 is TGTGCCAGCAGCTCCGTCAGGGAGGACACTGAAGCTTTCTTT.

The chain links TRBV20-1 to TRBJ2-2; 7 bases align to TRBD2. Unmatched junction bases numbered 5, after V lost 0 bases and J lost 4 bases. Germline V CDR1 and CDR2: DFQATT, SNEGSKA (reference sequence). CDR3 length: 15 amino acids. This chain's CDR3 is CSARDPGRSTGELFF. CDR3 sequence (DNA): TGCAGTGCTAGAGATCCCGGGAGGAGCACCGGGGAGCTGTTTTTT.

In its sample, this clonotype is medium-sized. This chain uses TRBV15 with TRBJ1-2; D unclear. The germline V and J ends were trimmed by 0 bases and 5 bases, with 16 bases remaining between them. Germline CDR1 LNHNV, CDR2 YYDKDF (reference sequence). CDR3 size: 16 residues. The CDR3 DNA sequence: TGTGCCACCAGCAGAGATTACGCGGGTGTAGGGTATGGCTACACCTTC. Residues: CATSRDYAGVGYGYTF.

This clonotype was detected only once. The V and J genes are TRBV7-2 and TRBJ2-1, with D uncertain. CDR3 length equals 15 residues. V was trimmed by 0 bases and J by 2 bases, leaving 8 bases between them. Looked up from germline, CDR1 is SGHTA and CDR2 is FQGNSA. The CDR3 nucleotides read TGTGCCAGCAGCTTAGCCCCCGCTACCTACAATGAGCAGTTCTTC. Translation: CASSLAPATYNEQFF.

This clonotype was picked up one time. The V and J genes are TRBV11-3 and TRBJ2-1; TRBD2 agrees at 9 bases. This CDR3 spans 14 amino acids. Trimming took 5 bases from V and 9 from J; bases not matched to a gene: 8. Germline-derived CDR1 and CDR2 are SGHNT and YENEEA. CDR3 residues: CASSLRTSVGEQFF. The CDR3 bases are TGTGCCAGCAGCCTACGGACTAGCGTCGGTGAGCAGTTCTTC.

The chain joins TRBV20-1 to TRBJ2-1, with no clear D. The ends were cut back, 1 base at V and 8 bases at J, with 9 bases in the middle. The CDR3 consists of 12 residues. Germline CDR1 reads DFQATT; CDR2 reads SNEGSKA (reference sequence). The CDR3 bases are TGCAGTGCTAGAGGCGGTTACGATGAGCAGTTCTTC. This gives the protein CSARGGYDEQFF.

This clonotype was detected a few times. This chain links TRBV19 with TRBJ1-1; 7 bases map to TRBD1. V lost 8 bases and J lost 3; bases outside the gene matches: 9. This CDR3 is 14 amino acids long. Germline V gene sequence: CDR1 LNHDA, CDR2 SQIVND (reference sequence). The CDR3, as DNA: TGTGCCAGTGTGGCGTGGAGGGGGCACACTGAAGCTTTCTTT. Amino acids: CASVAWRGHTEAFF. Together with reference TRBV19 and TRBJ1-1, the CDR3 gives the full variable domain: DGGITQSPKYLFRKEGQNVTLSCEQNLNHDAMYWYRQDPGQGLRLIYYSQIVNDFQKGDIAEGYSVSREKKESFPLTVTSAQKNPTAFYLCASVAWRGHTEAFFGQGTRLTVV.

V usage is TRBV6-1 and J usage is TRBJ1-2, with no clear D. The germline V gene encodes CDR1 MNHNS and CDR2 SASEGT. V shed 7 bases and J shed 8 bases, with 17 bases lying between them. This CDR3 comprises 13 residues. As DNA, the CDR3 is TGTGCCAGCAATGGAGGAGGGTTGGGAGGCTACACCTTC. Translation: CASNGGGLGGYTF.

This chain connects TRBV11-3 to TRBJ2-4; D unclear. This CDR3 has 11 residues. The V end lost 5 bases, the J end lost 8 bases, and 7 bases lay between the germline ends. Germline assignment: CDR1 SGHNT and CDR2 YENEEA. The CDR3 is CASSNRDIQYF. The CDR3 nucleotides are TGTGCCAGCAGCAACCGGGACATTCAGTACTTC.

This clonotype was seen just once. It is likely a read error, because the conserved phenylalanine at the end of the CDR3 is missing. This chain joins TRBV20-1 and TRBJ2-7; 8 bases match TRBD2. CDR1 and CDR2 (germline): DFQATT, SNEGSKA (reference sequence). V dropped 7 bases and J dropped 7; count of bases not matched to a gene: 12. This CDR3 comprises 13 residues. DNA of the CDR3: TGCAGTGTTTTGACTAGCGTCGGGTGGGAGCAGTACCTC. Its protein is CSVLTSVGWEQYL.

The V gene is TRBV5-4, the J gene TRBJ1-2, with D possibly TRBD1 on 5 matching bases. Trimming stripped 6 bases from V and 5 bases from J, with 23 bases between. The germline V gene encodes CDR1 SGHNT and CDR2 YYREEE (reference sequence). This CDR3 spans 16 amino acids. CDR3 loop: CASTIAGPGNLYGYTF. DNA of the CDR3: TGTGCCAGCACCATCGCGGGGCCGGGGAACTTATATGGCTACACCTTC.

This clonotype has just a few counts. V gene TRBV30 combines with J gene TRBJ1-6; 7 nucleotides align to TRBD1. Germline V lookup: CDR1 GTSNPN, CDR2 SVGIG (reference sequence). The V gene end was trimmed by 4 bases and the J gene end by 8 bases; junction bases not matched to a gene: 5. The CDR3 length is 13 residues. CDR3 coding DNA: TGTGCCTGGATGGCCGACAGGGATTCACCCCTCCACTTT. Amino acids: CAWMADRDSPLHF.

The rearrangement joins TRBV6-5 to TRBJ2-5; TRBD2 agrees at 7 bases. The germline CDR1 and CDR2 sequences are MNHEY and SVGAGI. V lost 0 bases, J lost 5 bases, and 9 bases stayed unmatched. This CDR3 is built from 16 residues. The CDR3 DNA reads TGTGCCAGCAGTTACTCCTTCTGGGGCGGGAGTGAGACCCAGTACTTC. It encodes CASSYSFWGGSETQYF.

This clonotype was detected only a few times. The rearrangement links TRBV19 to TRBJ1-5; 7 bases are a match to TRBD1. CDR3 length equals 12 residues. In germline, CDR1 is LNHDA, CDR2 SQIVND (reference sequence). After removal of 8 bases from V and 7 bases from J, the junction contained 5 bases not matched to a gene. CDR3 region: CASYRGGQPQHF. The CDR3, as DNA: TGTGCCAGTTACAGGGGTGGCCAGCCCCAGCATTTT.

This clonotype was observed a handful of times. V is TRBV6-2 or TRBV6-3 and J is TRBJ2-5; D call uncertain. Germline V CDR1 and CDR2: MNHEY, SVGEGT. The CDR3 runs 12 residues. V lost 0 bases and J lost 7, with 6 bases in between. The CDR3 spells CASSYSIGTQYF. The CDR3 DNA reads TGTGCCAGCAGTTACTCGATTGGGACCCAGTACTTC.

V is TRBV27 and J is TRBJ1-6; no definite D call. The germline CDR1 and CDR2 sequences are MNHEY and SMNVEV (reference sequence). Trimming took 8 bases from V and 3 from J, leaving 14 bases between them. The CDR3 totals 15 residues. CDR3 DNA sequence: TGTGCCAGCCGCCTGACACCACGCTATAATTCACCCCTCCACTTT. It yields the protein CASRLTPRYNSPLHF.

By sample fraction, this clonotype is medium-sized (0.01 to 0.1%). The genes are TRBV15 and TRBJ2-3; no firm D call. The V and J ends lost 1 base and 5 bases respectively, with 4 bases between them. This CDR3 spans 12 amino acids. Per the germline V gene, CDR1 is LNHNV and CDR2 is YYDKDF (reference sequence). CDR3 region: CATSRVLDTQYF. The CDR3 DNA sequence: TGTGCCACCAGCAGAGTATTAGATACGCAGTATTTT.

This clonotype was seen only a few times. The genes are TRBV24-1 and TRBJ2-1, with 13 bases aligning to TRBD2. V lost 4 bases and J lost 10; bases outside the gene matches: 9. Per the germline V gene, CDR1 is KGHDR and CDR2 is SFDVKD. This CDR3 has 16 residues. This CDR3 is CATSERTSGSAQEQFF. The CDR3 coding sequence is TGTGCCACCAGTGAGCGGACTAGCGGGAGTGCCCAGGAGCAGTTCTTC.

This chain uses TRBV10-3 with TRBJ2-2; the D gene is possibly TRBD1 (6 bases). The CDR3 length is 13 residues. The germline V gene encodes CDR1 ENHRY and CDR2 SYGVKD. Trimming pared 4 bases from V and 3 bases from J, leaving 6 bases between. CDR3 sequence reads: CAISAGDTGELFF. Here the CDR3 DNA reads TGTGCCATCAGTGCAGGGGACACCGGGGAGCTGTTTTTT.

By frequency in the sample, this clonotype is medium-sized. The CDR3 nucleotides are TGCAGTGCCCCAACAGGGGGCGTTTCACCCCTCCACTTT. This sequence encodes CSAPTGGVSPLHF. V and J are TRBV20-1 and TRBJ1-6, with TRBD1 matching 9 bases. The length of the CDR3 is 13 residues. CDR1 and CDR2 (germline): DFQATT, SNEGSKA (reference sequence). V gave up 6 bases and J gave up 9 bases; unmatched junction bases: 6.

This clonotype has just a few counts. This chain uses TRBV11-3 with TRBJ2-7; D perhaps matches TRBD1 (5 bases). CDR1 is SGHNT and CDR2 is YENEEA in the germline V gene. V lost 1 base and J 3 bases, leaving 13 bases between the germline ends. The CDR3 spans 15 residues. The CDR3 reads CASSLVRAGIYEQYF. In DNA form, the CDR3 reads TGTGCCAGCAGCTTAGTTCGGGCAGGGATCTACGAGCAGTACTTC.

This clonotype has just a few counts. The rearrangement uses TRBV28 and TRBJ2-5; 7 bases agree with TRBD1. Losses at the gene ends were 6 bases for V and 5 bases for J; bases not matched to a gene: 18. CDR1 MDHEN and CDR2 SYDVKM come from the germline V gene. The CDR3 contains 17 residues. The CDR3 here is CASRVPFGTAKGETQYF. CDR3 bases: TGTGCCAGCAGAGTCCCCTTTGGGACAGCTAAGGGGGAGACCCAGTACTTC.

This chain links TRBV15 with TRBJ2-1, with TRBD2 identical over 11 bases. The CDR3 totals 16 residues. The V gene's germline CDR1 is LNHNV and CDR2 YYDKDF (reference sequence). J gave up 8 bases and V 5 bases, and 11 bases lay outside the gene matches. The CDR3 reads CATSARLAGSTYEQFF. The DNA for the CDR3 is TGTGCCACCAGCGCCAGACTAGCGGGATCTACCTATGAGCAGTTCTTC. The variable domain in full, completed from reference TRBV15 and TRBJ2-1, reads DAMVIQNPRYQVTQFGKPVTLSCSQTLNHNVMYWYQQKSSQAPKLLFHYYDKDFNNEADTPDNFQSRRPNTSFCFLDIRSPGLGDTAMYLCATSARLAGSTYEQFFGPGTRLTVL.